A selection of T cell receptor beta chains follows, all from one sample in a study of blood T cell repertoires in COVID-19. The repertoire was sequenced with immunoSEQ multiplex PCR; TCRdb's copy has only in-frame clones and lacks some. The data contain 200,000 to 250,000 clones, 75% to 90% of them singletons. The source material was PBMCs or T cells enriched from blood (not recorded which). These TCRs come from a man in his thirties or forties who had recovered from COVID-19. Both conserved end residues are part of each CDR3. The order of the fields is J gene, V gene, D gene, clone size, CDR3 DNA, CDR3 protein. A D gene is named only where the DNA matches it firmly. Part of the rows lack a size; the others show once, few, many or a class for expanded clones.

J gene: TRBJ1-2
V gene: TRBV29-1
D gene: TRBD1
clone size: NA
CDR3 DNA: TGCAGCGTTGTTGTCTGGGGGACAGGGGGCGGAAAGGATGGCTACACCTTC
CDR3 protein: CSVVVWGTGGGKDGYTF

J gene: TRBJ2-7
V gene: TRBV7-9
D gene: NA
clone size: NA
CDR3 DNA: TGTGCCAGCAGTAACCTAGGGGGTTACTACGAGCAGTACTTC
CDR3 protein: CASSNLGGYYEQYF

J gene: TRBJ2-1
V gene: TRBV5-1
D gene: TRBD2
clone size: NA
CDR3 DNA: TGCGCCAGCAGATTAGCGGGAGGGGCCACCTACAATGAGCAGTTCTTC
CDR3 protein: CASRLAGGATYNEQFF

J gene: TRBJ2-3
V gene: TRBV6-5
D gene: TRBD2
clone size: once
CDR3 DNA: TGTGCCACGTTCTACGGGACTAGTCCCAATTCGCAGTATTTT
CDR3 protein: CATFYGTSPNSQYF

J gene: TRBJ2-5
V gene: TRBV9
D gene: TRBD2
clone size: NA
CDR3 DNA: TGTGCCAGCACCCCCGGGGGGTCGCAGGCAGAGACCCAGTACTTC
CDR3 protein: CASTPGGSQAETQYF

J gene: TRBJ2-5
V gene: TRBV6-5
D gene: TRBD1
clone size: NA
CDR3 DNA: TGTGCCAGCAATGGACAGGGGGCAGGAGAGACCCAGTACTTC
CDR3 protein: CASNGQGAGETQYF

J gene: TRBJ2-3
V gene: TRBV30
D gene: TRBD2
clone size: NA
CDR3 DNA: TGTGCCTGGAGTCCCCGACTAGCGGGAGGGCCAAAGGGTACGCAGTATTTT
CDR3 protein: CAWSPRLAGGPKGTQYF

J gene: TRBJ2-7
V gene: TRBV28
D gene: TRBD1
clone size: NA
CDR3 DNA: TGTGCCAGCAGAGACAGGGACAGAATATACGAGCAGTACTTC
CDR3 protein: CASRDRDRIYEQYF

J gene: TRBJ2-1
V gene: TRBV19
D gene: TRBD2
clone size: NA
CDR3 DNA: TGTGCCAGTACCCCGGGGGGTAGCGGGGGAGGTTCCTACAATGAGCAGTTCTTC
CDR3 protein: CASTPGGSGGGSYNEQFF

J gene: TRBJ2-3
V gene: TRBV24-1
D gene: TRBD2
clone size: NA
CDR3 DNA: TGTGCCACCAGTGATTTGCCAGTTTCGGGGGGGAGTACAGATACGCAGTATTTT
CDR3 protein: CATSDLPVSGGSTDTQYF

J gene: TRBJ2-1
V gene: TRBV4-1
D gene: TRBD2
clone size: NA
CDR3 DNA: TGCGCCAGCAGCTACTTAGCGGGGGGAACCTACAATGAGCAGTTCTTC
CDR3 protein: CASSYLAGGTYNEQFF

J gene: TRBJ2-3
V gene: TRBV5-4
D gene: NA
clone size: NA
CDR3 DNA: TGTGCCAGCCGACGAGGCGGAGGCACAGATACGCAGTATTTT
CDR3 protein: CASRRGGGTDTQYF

J gene: TRBJ2-3
V gene: TRBV27
D gene: NA
clone size: NA
CDR3 DNA: TGTGCCAGCAGTCCACTTAGCGGAAGCACAGATACGCAGTATTTT
CDR3 protein: CASSPLSGSTDTQYF

J gene: TRBJ1-3
V gene: TRBV10-3
D gene: NA
clone size: once
CDR3 DNA: TGTGCCATCCAGGAGGGGTCTGGAAACACCATATATTTT
CDR3 protein: CAIQEGSGNTIYF

J gene: TRBJ2-7
V gene: TRBV19
D gene: TRBD2
clone size: once
CDR3 DNA: TGTGCCAGTAGCAAGGGACTAGCGTTATCCTACGAGCAGTACTTC
CDR3 protein: CASSKGLALSYEQYF

J gene: TRBJ1-5
V gene: TRBV10-2
D gene: NA
clone size: NA
CDR3 DNA: TGCGCCAGCAGTGAGTCAGTTCTAATACGGGGTGGCAATCAGCCCCAGCATTTT
CDR3 protein: CASSESVLIRGGNQPQHF

J gene: TRBJ1-6
V gene: TRBV25-1
D gene: NA
clone size: NA
CDR3 DNA: TGTGCCAGCAGTGACACGACAGCATATAATTCACCCCTCCACTTT
CDR3 protein: CASSDTTAYNSPLHF

J gene: TRBJ2-1
V gene: TRBV6-4
D gene: TRBD1
clone size: NA
CDR3 DNA: TGTGCCAGCAGTGACTCCTTACAGGGGGCAGGGGAGCAGTTCTTC
CDR3 protein: CASSDSLQGAGEQFF

J gene: TRBJ2-7
V gene: TRBV4-3
D gene: TRBD1
clone size: NA
CDR3 DNA: TGCGCCAGCAGCCAGGACAGGGGGCAATACGAGCAGTACTTC
CDR3 protein: CASSQDRGQYEQYF

J gene: TRBJ2-7
V gene: TRBV6-2/TRBV6-3
D gene: TRBD2
clone size: NA
CDR3 DNA: TGTGCCAGCAGTTCGGGGGGACGAGCCTACGAGCAGTACTTC
CDR3 protein: CASSSGGRAYEQYF

J gene: TRBJ2-7
V gene: TRBV6-5
D gene: TRBD1
clone size: NA
CDR3 DNA: TGTGCCAGCAGGAGGGACAGGGGAGCCTACGAGCAGTACTTC
CDR3 protein: CASRRDRGAYEQYF

J gene: TRBJ1-3
V gene: TRBV19
D gene: NA
clone size: NA
CDR3 DNA: TGTGCCAGTCCTTCCCGCTACGGAAACACCATATATTTT
CDR3 protein: CASPSRYGNTIYF

J gene: TRBJ2-7
V gene: TRBV2
D gene: TRBD2
clone size: NA
CDR3 DNA: TGTGCCAGCAGTGAAACAGTGGGAGGGCCGCAGGAGCAGTACTTC
CDR3 protein: CASSETVGGPQEQYF

J gene: TRBJ1-6
V gene: TRBV28
D gene: NA
clone size: NA
CDR3 DNA: TGTGCCAGCAGTTTTAGTTTGTGGCGACAACCCAATTCACCCCTCCACTTT
CDR3 protein: CASSFSLWRQPNSPLHF

J gene: TRBJ2-6
V gene: TRBV5-6
D gene: NA
clone size: NA
CDR3 DNA: TGTGCCAGCAGCGGACTACCGGCCTCTGGGGCCAACGTCCTGACTTTC
CDR3 protein: CASSGLPASGANVLTF

J gene: TRBJ2-7
V gene: TRBV9
D gene: TRBD2
clone size: few
CDR3 DNA: TGTGCCAGCAGCGTAGCGGCTAGCGGGGGTTACGAGCAGTACTTC
CDR3 protein: CASSVAASGGYEQYF

J gene: TRBJ1-1
V gene: TRBV7-9
D gene: NA
clone size: NA
CDR3 DNA: TGTGCCAGCAGCGAAGGACAGCAAGCTTTCTTT
CDR3 protein: CASSEGQQAFF

J gene: TRBJ1-2
V gene: TRBV12-3/TRBV12-4
D gene: NA
clone size: NA
CDR3 DNA: TGTGCCAGCTCGCAGGGGAATGGCTACACCTTC
CDR3 protein: CASSQGNGYTF

J gene: TRBJ1-1
V gene: TRBV6-5
D gene: NA
clone size: NA
CDR3 DNA: TGTGCCAGCTCAAGGGGGAACACTGAAGCTTTCTTT
CDR3 protein: CASSRGNTEAFF

J gene: TRBJ1-2
V gene: TRBV5-1
D gene: NA
clone size: NA
CDR3 DNA: TGCGCCAGCAGCTTGAGTAACAGACCCTCGTCCAATGGCTACACCTTC
CDR3 protein: CASSLSNRPSSNGYTF

J gene: TRBJ1-4
V gene: TRBV27
D gene: NA
clone size: NA
CDR3 DNA: TGTGCCAGCAGTTTATCGTATTCAACTGCAACTAATGAAAAACTGTTTTTT
CDR3 protein: CASSLSYSTATNEKLFF

J gene: TRBJ2-7
V gene: TRBV9
D gene: NA
clone size: NA
CDR3 DNA: TGTGCCAGCAGCGTAGGGTCGGGGGAAATGGAGCAGTACTTC
CDR3 protein: CASSVGSGEMEQYF

J gene: TRBJ1-4
V gene: TRBV7-8
D gene: NA
clone size: NA
CDR3 DNA: TGTGCCAGCAGCTGGCAAGGACTTAATGAAAAACTGTTTTTT
CDR3 protein: CASSWQGLNEKLFF

J gene: TRBJ1-5
V gene: TRBV3-1/TRBV3-2
D gene: TRBD1
clone size: NA
CDR3 DNA: TGTGCCAGCAGCCCCGGGACAGGGGGATATAGCAATCAGCCCCAGCATTTT
CDR3 protein: CASSPGTGGYSNQPQHF

J gene: TRBJ2-1
V gene: TRBV3-1/TRBV3-2
D gene: NA
clone size: NA
CDR3 DNA: TGTGCCAGCAGCCAAGGGTCGGTCTCGAACTATGAGCAGTTCTTC
CDR3 protein: CASSQGSVSNYEQFF

J gene: TRBJ2-7
V gene: TRBV5-4
D gene: TRBD2
clone size: NA
CDR3 DNA: TGTGCCAGCAGCTCGACTAGCGGGGGGTACGAGCAGTACTTC
CDR3 protein: CASSSTSGGYEQYF

J gene: TRBJ1-2
V gene: TRBV19
D gene: TRBD1
clone size: NA
CDR3 DNA: TGTGCCAGTAGTAATTTGGGACAGAACTTCTATGGCTACACCTTC
CDR3 protein: CASSNLGQNFYGYTF

J gene: TRBJ1-2
V gene: TRBV18
D gene: NA
clone size: NA
CDR3 DNA: TGTGCCAGCTCACCGGACCTGACAGGATACTATGGCTACACCTTC
CDR3 protein: CASSPDLTGYYGYTF

J gene: TRBJ2-1
V gene: TRBV27
D gene: TRBD2
clone size: NA
CDR3 DNA: TGTGCCAGCAGTTTATACGGGACTAGCGGGAGGGCCAAAAGTGAGCAGTTCTTC
CDR3 protein: CASSLYGTSGRAKSEQFF

J gene: TRBJ1-6
V gene: TRBV30
D gene: TRBD1
clone size: NA
CDR3 DNA: TGTGCCTGGAGTGACAGGGGGCGCTCACCCCTCCACTTT
CDR3 protein: CAWSDRGRSPLHF